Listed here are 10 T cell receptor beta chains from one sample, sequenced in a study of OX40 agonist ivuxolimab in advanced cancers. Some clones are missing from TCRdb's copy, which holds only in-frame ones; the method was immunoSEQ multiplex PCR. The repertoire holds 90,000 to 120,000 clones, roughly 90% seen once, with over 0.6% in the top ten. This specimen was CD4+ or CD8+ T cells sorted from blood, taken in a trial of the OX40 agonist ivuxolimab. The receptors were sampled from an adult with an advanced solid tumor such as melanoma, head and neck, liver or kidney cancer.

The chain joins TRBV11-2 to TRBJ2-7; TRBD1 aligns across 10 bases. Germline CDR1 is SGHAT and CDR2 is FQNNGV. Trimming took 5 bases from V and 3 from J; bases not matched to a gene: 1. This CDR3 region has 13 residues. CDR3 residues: CASSRDRGYEQYF. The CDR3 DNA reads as TGTGCCAGCAGCCGGGACAGGGGCTACGAGCAGTACTTC.

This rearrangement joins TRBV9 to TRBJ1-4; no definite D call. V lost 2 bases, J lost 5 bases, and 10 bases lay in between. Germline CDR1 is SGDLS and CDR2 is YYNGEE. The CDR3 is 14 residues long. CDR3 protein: CASSVDGLNEKLFF. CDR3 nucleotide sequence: TGTGCCAGCAGCGTGGACGGATTGAATGAAAAACTGTTTTTT.

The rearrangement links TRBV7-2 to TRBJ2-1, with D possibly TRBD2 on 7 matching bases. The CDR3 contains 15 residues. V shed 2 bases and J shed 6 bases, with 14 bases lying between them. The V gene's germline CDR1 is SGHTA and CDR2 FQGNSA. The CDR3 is CASSLWGGQGNEQFF. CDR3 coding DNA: TGTGCCAGCAGCTTATGGGGGGGACAAGGCAATGAGCAGTTCTTC.

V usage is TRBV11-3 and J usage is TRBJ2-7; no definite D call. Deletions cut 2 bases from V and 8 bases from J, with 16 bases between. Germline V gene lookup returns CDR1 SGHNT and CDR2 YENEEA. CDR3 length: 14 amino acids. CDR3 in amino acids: CASSLIWENSQQYF. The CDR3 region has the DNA TGTGCCAGCAGCTTAATATGGGAAAACTCGCAGCAGTACTTC.

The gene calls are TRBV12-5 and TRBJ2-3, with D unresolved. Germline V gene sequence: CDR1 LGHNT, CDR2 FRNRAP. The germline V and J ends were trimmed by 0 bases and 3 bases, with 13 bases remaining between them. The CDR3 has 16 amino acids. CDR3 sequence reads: CASGLVQRLGTDTQYF. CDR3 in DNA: TGTGCTAGTGGTTTGGTACAAAGGTTAGGAACAGATACGCAGTATTTT.

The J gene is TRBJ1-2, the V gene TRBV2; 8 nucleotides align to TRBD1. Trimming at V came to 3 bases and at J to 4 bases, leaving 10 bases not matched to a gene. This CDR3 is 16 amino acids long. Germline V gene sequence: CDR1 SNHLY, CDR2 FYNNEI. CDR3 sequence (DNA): TGTGCCAGCAGTGAGCCCCACGGACAGGGCGGCTATGGCTACACCTTC. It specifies CASSEPHGQGGYGYTF.

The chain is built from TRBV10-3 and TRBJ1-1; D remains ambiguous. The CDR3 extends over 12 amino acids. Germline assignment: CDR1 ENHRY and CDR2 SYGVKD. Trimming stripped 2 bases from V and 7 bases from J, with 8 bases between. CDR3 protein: CAISEGHNEAFF. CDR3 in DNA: TGTGCCATCAGTGAGGGGCATAATGAAGCTTTCTTT.

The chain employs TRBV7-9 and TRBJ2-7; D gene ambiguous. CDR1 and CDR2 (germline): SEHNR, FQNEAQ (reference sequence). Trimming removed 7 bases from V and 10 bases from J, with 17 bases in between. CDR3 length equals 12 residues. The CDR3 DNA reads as TGTGCCAGCACCCAAGCACTCTCGAGTCAGTACTTC. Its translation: CASTQALSSQYF.

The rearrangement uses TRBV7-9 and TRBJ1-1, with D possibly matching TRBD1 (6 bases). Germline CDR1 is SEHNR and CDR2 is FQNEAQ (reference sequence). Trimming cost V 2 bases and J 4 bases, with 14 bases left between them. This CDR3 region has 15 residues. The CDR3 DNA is TGTGCCAGCAGCTTACAACAGGGTCTTTCCACTGAAGCTTTCTTT. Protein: CASSLQQGLSTEAFF.

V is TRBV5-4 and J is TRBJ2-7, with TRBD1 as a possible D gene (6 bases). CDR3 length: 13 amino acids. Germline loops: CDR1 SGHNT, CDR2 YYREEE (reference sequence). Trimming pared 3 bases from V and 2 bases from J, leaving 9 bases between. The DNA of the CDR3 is TGTGCCAGCAGCTATGACAGGACCTACGAGCAGTACTTC. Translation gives CASSYDRTYEQYF.